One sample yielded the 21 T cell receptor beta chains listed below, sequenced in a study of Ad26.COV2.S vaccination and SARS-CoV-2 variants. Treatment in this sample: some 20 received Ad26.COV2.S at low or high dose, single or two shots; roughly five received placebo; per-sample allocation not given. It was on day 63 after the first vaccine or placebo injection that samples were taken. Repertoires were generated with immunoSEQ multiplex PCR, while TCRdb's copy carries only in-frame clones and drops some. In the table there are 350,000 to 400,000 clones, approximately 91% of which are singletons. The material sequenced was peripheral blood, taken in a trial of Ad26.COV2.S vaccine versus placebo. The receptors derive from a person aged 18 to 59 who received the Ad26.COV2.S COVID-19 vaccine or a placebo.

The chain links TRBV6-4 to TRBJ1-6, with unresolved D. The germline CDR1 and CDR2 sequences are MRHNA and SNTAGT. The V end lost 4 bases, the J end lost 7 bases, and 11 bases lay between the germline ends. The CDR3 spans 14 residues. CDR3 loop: CASSVSLRNSPLHF. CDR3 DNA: TGTGCCAGCAGTGTATCGTTAAGGAATTCACCCCTCCACTTT.

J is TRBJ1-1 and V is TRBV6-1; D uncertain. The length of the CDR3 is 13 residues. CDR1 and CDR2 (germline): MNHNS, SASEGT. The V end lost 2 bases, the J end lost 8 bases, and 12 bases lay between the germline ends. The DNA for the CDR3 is TGTGCCAGCAGTGAACACGTCGGTCGCGAAGCTTTCTTT. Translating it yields CASSEHVGREAFF.

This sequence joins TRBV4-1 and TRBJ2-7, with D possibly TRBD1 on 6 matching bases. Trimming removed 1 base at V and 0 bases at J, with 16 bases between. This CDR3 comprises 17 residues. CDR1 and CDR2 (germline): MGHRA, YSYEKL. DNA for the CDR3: TGCGCCAGCAGCCAAGGGATTCGGACAGCGGCCTCCTACGAGCAGTACTTC. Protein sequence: CASSQGIRTAASYEQYF.

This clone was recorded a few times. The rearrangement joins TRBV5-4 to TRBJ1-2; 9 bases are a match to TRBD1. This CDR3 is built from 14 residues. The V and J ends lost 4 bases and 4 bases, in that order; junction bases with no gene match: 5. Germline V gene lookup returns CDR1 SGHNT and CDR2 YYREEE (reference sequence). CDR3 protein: CASSGQGTGYGYTF. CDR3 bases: TGTGCCAGCAGCGGACAGGGGACAGGCTATGGCTACACCTTC.

In DNA, the CDR3 is TGCGCCAGCAGCCAAGTAACGGAAGGGATTAATGGAAACACCATATATTTT. Translated, it gives CASSQVTEGINGNTIYF. The genes are TRBV4-3 and TRBJ1-3; no clear D gene. CDR3 size: 17 residues. The germline V gene encodes CDR1 LGHNA and CDR2 YSLEER. The V end was cut by 1 base, the J end by 3 bases, with 16 bases between.

The CDR3 sequence: CASRPGTGYGYTF. CDR3 sequence (DNA): TGTGCCAGCAGGCCCGGGACCGGCTATGGCTACACCTTC. The V and J genes are TRBV6-5 and TRBJ1-2; D perhaps matches TRBD1 (5 bases). This CDR3 comprises 13 residues. The V end lost 6 bases, the J end lost 4 bases, and 12 bases lay between the germline ends. Per germline, CDR1 MNHEY and CDR2 SVGAGI.

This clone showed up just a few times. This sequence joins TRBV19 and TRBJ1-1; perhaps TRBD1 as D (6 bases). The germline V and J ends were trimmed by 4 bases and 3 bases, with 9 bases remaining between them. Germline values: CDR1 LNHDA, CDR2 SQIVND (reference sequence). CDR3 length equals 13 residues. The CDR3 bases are TGTGCCAGTAGTAACAACAGGGACACTGAAGCTTTCTTT. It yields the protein CASSNNRDTEAFF.

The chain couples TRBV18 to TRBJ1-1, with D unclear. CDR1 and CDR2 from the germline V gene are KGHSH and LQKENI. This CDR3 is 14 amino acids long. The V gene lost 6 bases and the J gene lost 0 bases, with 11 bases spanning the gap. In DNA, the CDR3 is TGTGCCAGCTCCCTAGTGAAACTGAACACTGAAGCTTTCTTT. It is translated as CASSLVKLNTEAFF. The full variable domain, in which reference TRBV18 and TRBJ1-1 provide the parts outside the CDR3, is NAGVMQNPRHLVRRRGQEARLRCSPMKGHSHVYWYRQLPEEGLKFMVYLQKENIIDESGMPKERFSAEFPKEGPSILRIQQVVRGDSAAYFCASSLVKLNTEAFFGQGTRLTVV.

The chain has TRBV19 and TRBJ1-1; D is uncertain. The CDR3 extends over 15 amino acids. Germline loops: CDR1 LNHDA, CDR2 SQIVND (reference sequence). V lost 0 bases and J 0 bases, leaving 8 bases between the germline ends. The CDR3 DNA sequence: TGTGCCAGTAGTATAGAGTGGGCTATGAACACTGAAGCTTTCTTT. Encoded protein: CASSIEWAMNTEAFF.

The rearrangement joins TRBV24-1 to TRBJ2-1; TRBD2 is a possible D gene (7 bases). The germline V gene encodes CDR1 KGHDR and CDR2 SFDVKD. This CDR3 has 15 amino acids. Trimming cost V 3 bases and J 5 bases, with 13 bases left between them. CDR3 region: CATSDGGGPHNEQFF. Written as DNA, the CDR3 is TGTGCCACCAGTGATGGGGGGGGGCCGCACAATGAGCAGTTCTTC.

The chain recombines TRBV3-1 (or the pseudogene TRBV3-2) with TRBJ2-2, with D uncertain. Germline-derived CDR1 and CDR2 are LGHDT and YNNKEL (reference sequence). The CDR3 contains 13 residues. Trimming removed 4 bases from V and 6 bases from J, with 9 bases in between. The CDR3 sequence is CASSLGLAGELFF. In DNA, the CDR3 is TGTGCCAGCAGCCTTGGTCTGGCCGGGGAGCTGTTTTTT.

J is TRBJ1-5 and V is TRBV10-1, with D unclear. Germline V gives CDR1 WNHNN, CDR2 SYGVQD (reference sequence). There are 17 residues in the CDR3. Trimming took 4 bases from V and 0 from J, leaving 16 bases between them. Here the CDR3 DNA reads TGCGCCAGCAGTGGGAGAAACGGAAAAAATAGCAATCAGCCCCAGCATTTT. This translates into CASSGRNGKNSNQPQHF.

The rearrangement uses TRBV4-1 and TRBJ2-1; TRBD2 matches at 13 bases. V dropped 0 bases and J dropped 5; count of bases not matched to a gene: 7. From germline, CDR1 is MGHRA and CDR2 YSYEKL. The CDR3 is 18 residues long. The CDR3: CASSQDPWTSGGHNEQFF. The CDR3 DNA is TGCGCCAGCAGCCAAGATCCCTGGACTAGCGGGGGACACAATGAGCAGTTCTTC.

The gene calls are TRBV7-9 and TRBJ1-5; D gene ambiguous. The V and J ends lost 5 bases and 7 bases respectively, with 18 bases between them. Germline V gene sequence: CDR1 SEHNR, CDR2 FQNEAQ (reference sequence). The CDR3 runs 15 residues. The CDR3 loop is CASSKGGGNGQPQHF. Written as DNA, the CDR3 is TGTGCCAGCAGCAAGGGAGGAGGGAATGGGCAGCCCCAGCATTTT.

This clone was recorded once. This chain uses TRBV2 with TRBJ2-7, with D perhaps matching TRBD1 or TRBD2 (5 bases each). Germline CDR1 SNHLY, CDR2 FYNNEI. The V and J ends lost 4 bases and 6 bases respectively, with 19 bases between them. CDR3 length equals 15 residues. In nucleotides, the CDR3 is TGTGCCAGCAGTGCCCTGGGGCTAGCTCTAGGCGAGCAGTACTTC. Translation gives CASSALGLALGEQYF.

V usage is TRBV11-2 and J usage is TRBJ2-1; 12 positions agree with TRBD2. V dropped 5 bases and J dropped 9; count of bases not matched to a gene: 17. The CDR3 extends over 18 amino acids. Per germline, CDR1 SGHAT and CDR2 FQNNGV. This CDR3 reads CASSLRVRLAGGHGEQFF. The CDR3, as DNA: TGTGCCAGCAGCCTACGCGTTCGCCTAGCGGGGGGGCATGGTGAGCAGTTCTTC.

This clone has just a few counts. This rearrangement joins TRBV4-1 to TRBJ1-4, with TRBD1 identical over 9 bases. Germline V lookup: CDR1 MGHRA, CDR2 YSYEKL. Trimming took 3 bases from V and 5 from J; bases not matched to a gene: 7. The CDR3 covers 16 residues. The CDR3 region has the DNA TGCGCCAGCAGCCAGGGCCAGGGACAGGGAAATGAAAAACTGTTTTTT. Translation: CASSQGQGQGNEKLFF.

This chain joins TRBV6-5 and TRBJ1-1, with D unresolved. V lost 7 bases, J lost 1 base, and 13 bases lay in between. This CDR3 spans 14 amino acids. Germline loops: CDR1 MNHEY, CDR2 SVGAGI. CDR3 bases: TGTGCCAGCACCCGAGGGTATCAGAACACTGAAGCTTTCTTT. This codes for CASTRGYQNTEAFF.

The CDR3 DNA sequence: TGTGCCTGGAGTTCGGGGTCCTATGGCTACACCTTC. Protein product: CAWSSGSYGYTF. V and J are TRBV30 and TRBJ1-2, with D unresolved. The CDR3 contains 12 residues. CDR1 GTSNPN and CDR2 SVGIG come from the germline V gene (reference sequence). Trimming left V 2 bases short and J 4 bases short, with 8 bases between.

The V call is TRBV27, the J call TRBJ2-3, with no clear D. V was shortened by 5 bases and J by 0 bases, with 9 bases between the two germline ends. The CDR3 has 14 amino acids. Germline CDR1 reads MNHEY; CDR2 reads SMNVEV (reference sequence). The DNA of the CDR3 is TGTGCCAGCAGTCTTTTACTGAGCACAGATACGCAGTATTTT. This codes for CASSLLLSTDTQYF.

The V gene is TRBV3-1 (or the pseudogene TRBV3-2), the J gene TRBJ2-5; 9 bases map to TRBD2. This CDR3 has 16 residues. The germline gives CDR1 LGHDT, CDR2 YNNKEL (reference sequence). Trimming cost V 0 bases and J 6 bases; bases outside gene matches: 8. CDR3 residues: CASSQDSGGSRKTQYF. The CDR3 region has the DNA TGTGCCAGCAGCCAAGATAGCGGGGGCAGTAGAAAGACCCAGTACTTC.